The rows below give T cell receptor beta chains drawn from one sample of a study of T cells in Graves' hyperthyroidism and ophthalmopathy. MiXCR, run by TCRdb on the multiplex PCR reads, gives a single entry per CDR3 protein. The sample has around 700,000 distinct CDR3 sequences, around a sixth seen once. The sample was blood. The receptors originated from a woman aged 45-65 years with Graves' hyperthyroidism that later progressed to Graves' ophthalmopathy. CDR3s include the opening cysteine and the closing phenylalanine or tryptophan. The D gene is left open where the match is weak. Not all rows give a size; the values are once, few, many and, for expanded clones, a class.

D	J	size	V	CDR3	DNA
.	TRBJ1-1	many	TRBV6-5	CASSYLGGADTEAFF	TGTGCCAGCAGTTACCTCGGGGGCGCGGACACTGAAGCTTTCTTT
TRBD1	TRBJ2-5	.	TRBV6-1	CASRTTGGSETQYF	TGTGCCAGCAGGACGACAGGGGGTTCAGAGACCCAGTACTTC
.	TRBJ2-3	few	TRBV5-6	CASSLGGGFTDTQYF	TGTGCCAGCAGCTTGGGAGGAGGATTCACAGATACGCAGTATTTT
TRBD2	TRBJ2-7	few	TRBV20-1	CSARMTSPTYEQYF	TGCAGTGCTAGGATGACTAGCCCGACGTACGAGCAGTACTTC
.	TRBJ1-5	many	TRBV3-1	CASSQEPGDDQPQHF	TGTGCCAGCAGCCAAGAACCGGGGGATGATCAGCCCCAGCATTTT
.	TRBJ1-3	.	TRBV5-8	CASSDHRSSGNTIYF	TGTGCCAGCAGCGATCACAGAAGCTCTGGAAACACCATATATTTT
.	TRBJ2-1	few	TRBV19	CASSIGGKRRSNEQFF	TGTGCCAGTAGTATAGGTGGGAAACGAAGATCCAATGAGCAGTTCTTC
.	TRBJ2-1	many	TRBV20-1	CSARTGQYNEQFF	TGCAGTGCTAGGACAGGACAGTACAATGAGCAGTTCTTC
.	TRBJ1-3	few	TRBV18	CASSPRAGNTIYF	TGTGCCAGCTCACCTAGAGCTGGAAACACCATATATTTT
TRBD1	TRBJ1-1	few	TRBV5-1	CASSAGTGGIRTEAFF	TGCGCCAGCAGCGCCGGGACAGGGGGCATTAGGACTGAAGCTTTCTTT
TRBD1	TRBJ1-4	.	TRBV6-5	CASSYRGPGQSNEKLFF	TGTGCCAGCAGTTACAGGGGACCGGGACAGTCGAATGAAAAACTGTTTTTT
TRBD1	TRBJ1-5	many	TRBV30	CAWSRDRTGNNQPQHF	TGTGCCTGGAGTAGGGATAGGACAGGGAACAATCAGCCCCAGCATTTT
.	TRBJ1-5	.	TRBV27	CASRRGGIGNQPQHF	TGTGCCAGCAGAAGGGGGGGGATCGGCAATCAGCCCCAGCATTTT
TRBD1	TRBJ2-5	.	TRBV7-8	CASSLARGPGETQYF	TGTGCCAGCAGCTTAGCCAGGGGGCCGGGGGAGACCCAGTACTTC
.	TRBJ2-1	many	TRBV3-1	CASSQVATGGNEQFF	TGTGCCAGCAGCCAGGTGGCAACCGGGGGCAATGAGCAGTTCTTC
.	TRBJ1-6	many	TRBV3-1	CASSQGGAGMGSPLHF	TGTGCCAGCAGCCAAGGAGGTGCAGGGATGGGATCACCCCTCCACTTT
.	TRBJ2-7	many	TRBV10-3	CAISAGVYGEQYF	TGTGCCATCAGTGCAGGGGTCTACGGCGAGCAGTACTTC
.	TRBJ2-1	many	TRBV11-2	CASSFGGGGAYNEQFF	TGTGCCAGCAGCTTTGGTGGGGGGGGCGCCTACAATGAGCAGTTCTTC
TRBD2	TRBJ2-3	.	TRBV27	CASSLSGTSGTNTDTQYF	TGTGCCAGCAGTTTATCCGGGACTAGCGGTACCAACACAGATACGCAGTATTTT
TRBD1	TRBJ1-5	.	TRBV30	CAWSVRGQGNQPQHF	TGTGCCTGGAGTGTACGGGGACAGGGTAATCAGCCCCAGCATTTT
TRBD1	TRBJ2-7	.	TRBV29-1	CSVEIDREESYEQYF	TGCAGCGTTGAAATAGACAGGGAAGAATCCTACGAGCAGTACTTC
.	TRBJ2-5	many	TRBV30	CAWSVRAVQETQYF	TGTGCCTGGAGTGTTCGCGCAGTTCAAGAGACCCAGTACTTC
TRBD1	TRBJ1-4	.	TRBV6-2/TRBV6-3	CASSIRQGVTNEKLFF	TGTGCCAGCAGTATAAGACAGGGAGTAACTAATGAAAAACTGTTTTTT
TRBD1	TRBJ1-6	.	TRBV3-1	CASSLPGTGFNSPLHF	TGTGCCAGCAGCCTCCCCGGGACAGGGTTTAATTCACCCCTCCACTTT
TRBD1	TRBJ1-5	.	TRBV27	CASSWTGSQPQHF	TGTGCCAGCAGCTGGACAGGGAGTCAGCCCCAGCATTTT
.	TRBJ2-7	.	TRBV27	CASSSLIDEEQYF	TGTGCCAGCAGTTCCCTCATTGATGAAGAGCAGTACTTC
.	TRBJ2-1	.	TRBV29-1	CSVEDLGISYNEQFF	TGCAGCGTTGAAGATTTGGGGATCTCCTACAATGAGCAGTTCTTC
.	TRBJ1-6	many	TRBV3-1	CASSRGTSGSPLHF	TGTGCCAGCAGCCGCGGGACCAGTGGTTCACCCCTCCACTTT
.	TRBJ1-1	.	TRBV5-1	CASSLDMGDTEAFF	TGCGCCAGCAGCTTGGACATGGGGGACACTGAAGCTTTCTTT
TRBD1	TRBJ1-1	few	TRBV19	CASSIPTSGTGGARNTEAFF	TGTGCCAGTAGTATCCCAACCTCCGGGACAGGGGGCGCGCGGAACACTGAAGCTTTCTTT
.	TRBJ1-1	many	TRBV3-1	CASSQAYKNTEAFF	TGTGCCAGCAGCCAAGCGTATAAGAACACTGAAGCTTTCTTT
TRBD1	TRBJ2-7	.	TRBV7-9	CASSSEDWTGYEQYF	TGTGCCAGCAGCTCAGAGGACTGGACAGGCTACGAGCAGTACTTC
.	TRBJ1-5	.	TRBV3-1	CASSLGLHSNQPQHF	TGTGCCAGCAGCCTTGGACTGCATAGCAATCAGCCCCAGCATTTT
TRBD1	TRBJ2-3	few	TRBV19	CASRTGGFADTQYF	TGTGCCAGTAGAACAGGGGGCTTCGCAGATACGCAGTATTTT
TRBD1	TRBJ1-1	.	TRBV10-3	CAINRQGTNTEAFF	TGTGCCATCAATCGACAGGGGACCAACACTGAAGCTTTCTTT
.	TRBJ1-6	many	TRBV6-5	CASSYSRQAYNSPLHF	TGTGCCAGCAGTTACTCCCGGCAGGCCTATAATTCACCCCTCCACTTT
TRBD2	TRBJ2-2	.	TRBV5-1	CASKSSGGAGTGELFF	TGCGCCAGCAAATCTAGCGGGGGGGCCGGTACCGGGGAGCTGTTTTTT
.	TRBJ2-3	many	TRBV5-1	CASRSTGTSGTDTQYF	TGCGCCAGCAGATCCACCGGGACGAGCGGCACAGATACGCAGTATTTT
.	TRBJ1-4	few	TRBV2	CASSEMGPNEKLFF	TGTGCCAGCAGTGAAATGGGGCCTAATGAAAAACTGTTTTTT
TRBD1	TRBJ2-6	.	TRBV2	CASGDIHRGSNSGANVLTF	TGTGCCAGCGGTGATATCCACAGGGGGTCCAACTCTGGGGCCAACGTCCTGACTTTC
.	TRBJ1-5	many	TRBV2	CASVRDVASRPQHF	TGTGCCAGCGTCCGGGACGTAGCATCCCGGCCCCAGCATTTT
.	TRBJ2-3	many	TRBV6-2/TRBV6-3	CASSEIAWRGNPRSDTQYF	TGTGCCAGCAGCGAAATAGCGTGGAGGGGGAACCCTAGGTCAGATACGCAGTATTTT
TRBD1	TRBJ2-5	.	TRBV27	CASSFRTGGETQYF	TGTGCCAGCAGTTTCCGGACAGGGGGGGAGACCCAGTACTTC
.	TRBJ1-5	.	TRBV20-1	CSARETPGTSGNQPQHF	TGCAGTGCTAGAGAGACCCCGGGGACATCTGGCAATCAGCCCCAGCATTTT
TRBD2	TRBJ2-5	few	TRBV20-1	CSARDLAGGQETQYF	TGCAGTGCTAGAGATCTGGCGGGGGGGCAAGAGACCCAGTACTTC
.	TRBJ2-6	few	TRBV11-1	CASSLDGTSTLSGANVLTF	TGTGCCAGCAGCTTGGATGGGACATCAACTCTCTCTGGGGCCAACGTCCTGACTTTC
.	TRBJ1-2	few	TRBV28	CAESGSYGYTF	TGTGCCGAATCCGGTTCCTATGGCTACACCTTC
TRBD2	TRBJ2-5	many	TRBV11-2	CASSLRLAGLEETQYF	TGTGCCAGCAGCTTAAGACTAGCGGGTTTGGAAGAGACCCAGTACTTC
TRBD2	TRBJ2-6	.	TRBV12-3/TRBV12-4	CASSRSSGGGSGANVLTF	TGTGCCAGCAGTCGGAGTAGCGGGGGGGGCTCTGGGGCCAACGTCCTGACTTTC
.	TRBJ2-1	.	TRBV9	CASGPEGGYNEQFF	TGTGCCAGCGGGCCGGAAGGGGGCTACAATGAGCAGTTCTTC
TRBD1	TRBJ2-3	few	TRBV29-1	CSVVQGEWTDTQYF	TGCAGCGTGGTACAGGGGGAGTGGACAGATACGCAGTATTTT
.	TRBJ1-1	few	TRBV12-5	CASGLRQGTEAFF	TGTGCTAGTGGTTTGAGGCAGGGAACTGAAGCTTTCTTT
.	TRBJ2-3	.	TRBV5-5	CASSRRGVGASTNTQYF	TGTGCCAGCAGCCGGAGGGGTGTCGGGGCTAGCACAAATACGCAGTATTTT
TRBD1	TRBJ2-3	few	TRBV10-3	CAIRQDRGQDTQYF	TGTGCCATCAGACAGGACAGGGGGCAAGATACGCAGTATTTT
TRBD1	TRBJ1-2	many	TRBV7-8	CASSPSGQGLNRGYTF	TGTGCCAGCAGCCCTTCGGGACAGGGACTCAATAGGGGCTACACCTTC
TRBD1	TRBJ2-7	.	TRBV27	CASSPGQYYEQYF	TGTGCCAGCAGTCCGGGACAGTACTACGAGCAGTACTTC